The present TCR beta chain was sequenced within a study of response to subunit inactivated influenza vaccine. Study observations and caveats: Each seasonal influenza vaccination, the authors suggested, recruits few new T cells.

V lost 4 bases, J lost 4 bases, and 14 bases lay in between. This CDR3 region has 15 residues. CDR1 and CDR2 (germline): SGHRS, YFSETQ. As for this clonotype: Its antigen remains unknown.

Using its own MiXCR run on the RT-PCR reads, TCRdb lists one record per CDR3 protein. The table lists around 540,000 distinct CDR3 sequences, over 9.5% of them singletons. Sequenced here: PBMCs from blood, sampled on the day of vaccination. This clonotype originated in a man aged 50-59 years who received an inactivated influenza vaccine. V and J are TRBV5-1 and TRBJ1-4; D ambiguous. CDR3 nucleotides: TGCGCCAGCAGCCTCGGACCTTCCGATAATGAAAAACTGTTTTTT. This codes for CASSLGPSDNEKLFF. Drawing the rest from reference TRBV5-1 and TRBJ1-4, the complete variable domain is KAGVTQTPRYLIKTRGQQVTLSCSPISGHRSVSWYQQTPGQGLQFLFEYFSETQRNKGNFPGRFSGRQFSNSRSEMNVSTLELGDSALYLCASSLGPSDNEKLFFGSGTQLSVL.